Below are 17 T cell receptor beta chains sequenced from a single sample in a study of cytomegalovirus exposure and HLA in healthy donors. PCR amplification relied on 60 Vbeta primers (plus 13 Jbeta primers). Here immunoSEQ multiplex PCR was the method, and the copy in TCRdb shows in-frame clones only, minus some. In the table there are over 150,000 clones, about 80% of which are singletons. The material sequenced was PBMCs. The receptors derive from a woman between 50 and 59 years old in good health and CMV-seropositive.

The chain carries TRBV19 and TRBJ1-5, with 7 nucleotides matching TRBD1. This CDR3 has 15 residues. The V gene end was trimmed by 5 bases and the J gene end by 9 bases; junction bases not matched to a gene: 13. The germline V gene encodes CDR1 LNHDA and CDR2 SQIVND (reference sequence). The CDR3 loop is CASSRGTARVGPQHF. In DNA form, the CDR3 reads TGTGCCAGTAGTCGGGGGACAGCCCGGGTGGGGCCCCAGCATTTT.

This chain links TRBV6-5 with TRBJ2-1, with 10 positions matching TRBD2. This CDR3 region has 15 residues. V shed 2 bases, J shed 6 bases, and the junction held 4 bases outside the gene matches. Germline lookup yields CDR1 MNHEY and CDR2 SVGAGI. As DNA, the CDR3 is TGTGCCAGCAGTTACGGTCTAGCGGGAGTCAATGAGCAGTTCTTC. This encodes CASSYGLAGVNEQFF.

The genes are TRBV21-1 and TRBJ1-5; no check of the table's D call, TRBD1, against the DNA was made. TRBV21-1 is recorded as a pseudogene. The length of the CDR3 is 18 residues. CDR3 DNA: TGTGCCAGCAGTATCTGGCCGCCGGGACAGGGGATCGGACAGCCCCAGCATTTT. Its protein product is CASSIWPPGQGIGQPQHF.

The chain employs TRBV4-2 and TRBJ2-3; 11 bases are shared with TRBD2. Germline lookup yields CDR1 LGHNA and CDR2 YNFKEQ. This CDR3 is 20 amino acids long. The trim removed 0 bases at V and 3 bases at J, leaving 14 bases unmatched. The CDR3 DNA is TGTGCCAGCAGCCAAGATGGGCTAGCGGGAGGACGGTCTAAGACAGATACGCAGTATTTT. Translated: CASSQDGLAGGRSKTDTQYF.

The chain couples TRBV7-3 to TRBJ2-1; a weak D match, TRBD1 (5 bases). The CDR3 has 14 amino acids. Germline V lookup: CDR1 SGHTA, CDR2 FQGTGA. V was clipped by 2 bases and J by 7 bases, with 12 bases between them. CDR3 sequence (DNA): TGTGCCAGCAGCTTAGGGGCCCGGCCTAATGAGCAGTTCTTC. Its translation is CASSLGARPNEQFF.

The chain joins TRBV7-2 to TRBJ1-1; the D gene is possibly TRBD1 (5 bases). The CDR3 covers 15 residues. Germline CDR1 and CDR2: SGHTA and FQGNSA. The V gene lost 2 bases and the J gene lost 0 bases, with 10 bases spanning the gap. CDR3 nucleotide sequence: TGTGCCAGCAGCTTATTCCAGGGCGTGAACACTGAAGCTTTCTTT. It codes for CASSLFQGVNTEAFF. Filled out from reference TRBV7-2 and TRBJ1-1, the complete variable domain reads GAGVSQSPSNKVTEKGKDVELRCDPISGHTALYWYRQSLGQGLEFLIYFQGNSAPDKSGLPSDRFSAERTGGSVSTLTIQRTQQEDSAVYLCASSLFQGVNTEAFFGQGTRLTVV.

CDR3 in amino acids: CSVERGREQGDLYGYTF. CDR3 sequence (DNA): TGCAGCGTTGAAAGGGGCAGGGAACAAGGGGATCTCTATGGCTACACCTTC. The genes are TRBV29-1 and TRBJ1-2; TRBD1 is a possible D gene (5 bases). The CDR3 totals 17 residues. Trimming stripped 2 bases from V and 4 bases from J, with 23 bases between. The V gene's germline CDR1 is SQVTM and CDR2 ANQGSEA.

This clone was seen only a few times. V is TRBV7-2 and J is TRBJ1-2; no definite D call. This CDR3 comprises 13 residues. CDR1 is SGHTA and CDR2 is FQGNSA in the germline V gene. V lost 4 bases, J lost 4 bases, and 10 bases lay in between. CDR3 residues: CASSSQIIYGYTF. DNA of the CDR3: TGTGCCAGCAGCTCACAGATTATCTATGGCTACACCTTC. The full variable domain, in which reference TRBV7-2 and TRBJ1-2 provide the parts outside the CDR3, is GAGVSQSPSNKVTEKGKDVELRCDPISGHTALYWYRQSLGQGLEFLIYFQGNSAPDKSGLPSDRFSAERTGGSVSTLTIQRTQQEDSAVYLCASSSQIIYGYTFGSGTRLTVV.

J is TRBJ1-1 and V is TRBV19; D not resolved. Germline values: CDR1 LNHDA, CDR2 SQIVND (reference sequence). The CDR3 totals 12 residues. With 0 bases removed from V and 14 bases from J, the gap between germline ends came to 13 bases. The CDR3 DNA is TGTGCCAGTAGTATAGATAAACGGTCGATCTTCTTT. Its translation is CASSIDKRSIFF.

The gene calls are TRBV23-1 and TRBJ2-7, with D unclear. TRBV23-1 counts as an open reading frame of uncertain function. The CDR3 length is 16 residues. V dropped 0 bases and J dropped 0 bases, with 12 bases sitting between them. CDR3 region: CASSQSSPADSYEQYF. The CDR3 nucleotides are TGCGCCAGCAGTCAATCGAGCCCTGCGGACTCCTACGAGCAGTACTTC.

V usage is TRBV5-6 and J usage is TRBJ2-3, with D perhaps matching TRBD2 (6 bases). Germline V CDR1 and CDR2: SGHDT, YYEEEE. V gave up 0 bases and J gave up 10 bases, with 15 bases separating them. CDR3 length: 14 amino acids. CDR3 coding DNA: TGTGCCAGCAGCTTGGATGTACTAGCTATGTCGCAGTATTTT. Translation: CASSLDVLAMSQYF.

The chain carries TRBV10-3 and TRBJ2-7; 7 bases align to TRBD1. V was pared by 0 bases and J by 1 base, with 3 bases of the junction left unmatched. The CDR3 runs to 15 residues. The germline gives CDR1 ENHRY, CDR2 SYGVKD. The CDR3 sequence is CAISESTGLSYEQYF. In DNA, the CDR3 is TGTGCCATCAGTGAGTCGACAGGGCTTTCCTACGAGCAGTACTTC.

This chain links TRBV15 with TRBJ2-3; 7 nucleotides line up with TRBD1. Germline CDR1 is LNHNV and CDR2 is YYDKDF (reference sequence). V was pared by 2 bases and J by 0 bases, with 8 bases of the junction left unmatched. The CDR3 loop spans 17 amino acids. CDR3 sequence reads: CATSRKPPGQSTDTQYF. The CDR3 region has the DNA TGTGCCACCAGCAGAAAACCTCCGGGACAGAGCACAGATACGCAGTATTTT.

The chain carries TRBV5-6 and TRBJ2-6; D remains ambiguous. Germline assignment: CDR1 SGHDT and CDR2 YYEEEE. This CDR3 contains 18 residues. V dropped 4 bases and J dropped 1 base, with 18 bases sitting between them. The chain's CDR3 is CASSRPGALRSGANVLTF. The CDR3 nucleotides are TGTGCCAGCAGCCGTCCCGGAGCCCTTCGGTCTGGGGCCAACGTCCTGACTTTC.

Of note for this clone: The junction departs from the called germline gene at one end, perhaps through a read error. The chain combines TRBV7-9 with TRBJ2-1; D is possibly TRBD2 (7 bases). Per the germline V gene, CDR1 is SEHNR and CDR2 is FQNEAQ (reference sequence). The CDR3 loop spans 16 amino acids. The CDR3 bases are TGTTCCAGCAGCTTCGGGGGGCAGACCTCCTACAATGAGCAGTTCTTC. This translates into CSSSFGGQTSYNEQFF.

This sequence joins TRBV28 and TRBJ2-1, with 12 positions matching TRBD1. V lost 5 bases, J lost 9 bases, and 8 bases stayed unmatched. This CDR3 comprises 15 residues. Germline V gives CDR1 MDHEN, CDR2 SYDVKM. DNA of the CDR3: TGTGCCAGCAGTCGGGGGGGACAGGGGGCTAGTGAGCAGTTCTTC. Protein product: CASSRGGQGASEQFF.

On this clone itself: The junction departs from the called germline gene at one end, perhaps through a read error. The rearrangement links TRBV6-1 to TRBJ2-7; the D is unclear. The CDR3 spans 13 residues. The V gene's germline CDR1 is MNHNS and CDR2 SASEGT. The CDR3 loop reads CASSEGRNYERYF. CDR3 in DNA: TGTGCCAGCAGTGAAGGACGCAACTACGAGCGGTACTTC.